This TCR beta chain was retrieved from a study of T-cell reconstitution after alpha-beta-depleted transplantation in children. A few counts support this clonotype. The CDR3 sequence is 13 residues long. V was cut by 8 bases and J by 4 bases, with 17 bases left in between. CDR1 and CDR2 (germline): SQVTM, ANQGSEA. Unique molecular identifiers were used in preparing the TCRbeta library. TCRdb reprocessed the PCR reads via MiXCR and lists one record per CDR3 protein. The sample has 550,000 to 600,000 distinct CDR3 sequences, 20% to 25% seen once. The TCR comes from a boy under two years old who had a stem cell transplant for acute myeloid leukemia, so the T cells may come from the graft donor. The chain has TRBV29-1 and TRBJ1-1; a possible D gene is TRBD1 (5 bases). The source material was PBMCs, mostly from graft donor cells, sampled 360 days after TCRalphabeta/CD19-depleted stem cell transplant. The CDR3: CSPSRALGTEAFF. CDR3 in DNA: TGCAGCCCTTCCAGGGCTTTGGGCACTGAAGCTTTCTTT.